This entry describes one TCR beta chain. The specificity of this receptor is unknown. Base qualities are not provided; no much larger clone lies one nucleotide away. From the germline V gene (reference sequence), CDR1 is MNHEY and CDR2 is SMNVEV. V is pared back by 5 bases and J by 5 bases, with 13 bases lying between the germline termini. The CDR3, from cysteine to phenylalanine, totals 14 residues. Here the CDR3 DNA is all that survives: 42 bases in frame from base 1. This specimen belongs to a study of T cell responses to AZD1222 COVID-19 vaccine (dated by TCRdb to the early 2020s). For the wider study: AZD1222 recipients whose second dose came at about 4 weeks and those whose second dose came at about 12 weeks were combined into one group, since spike-specific TCR depth and breadth did not differ between the two schedules. A total of 230 or so trial participants underwent TCR sequencing, of whom 200 to 220 received two doses of AZD1222 and some 25 received two doses of the MenACWY control vaccine. Enrollment into the trials was organized by age into subgroups of 18-55, 56-69 and 70-plus years, and those subgroups contained about 160, 30 and 59 TCR-sequenced participants, respectively. Findings and caveats that apply to the study as a whole: Conclusions about previously exposed vaccinees are limited because only six or seven AZD1222 recipients were SARS-CoV-2 seropositive at baseline. Nearly half of unique spike-specific TCRs reportedly recognized epitopes outside regions mutated in the B.1.351 and B.1.1.7 variants. Because no samples from the day 14 peak response were available, repertoires could be characterized only after the peak T cell response. The 56-69-year group was small, and its depth increase did not reach significance, likely because of low power. After two AZD1222 doses, both the breadth and the depth of spike-specific TCRs were significantly higher than at day 0 and than in MenACWY recipients. Participants were mostly white British and included more females than males, and it was suggested by the authors that clonal diversity may have been underestimated. The vaccine-associated CD4 TCRs covered the entire spike protein, and the dominant responses fell in regions 160-218 and 743-854.

The CDR3 regions of human TCRbeta chains were analyzed by immunosequencing. The authors' analysis ran thus. Repertoire TCRs were matched against a reference library of SARS-CoV-2-specific TCRs generated with the MIRA antigen-specificity platform. Breadth was defined as the fraction of unique TCRs that were SARS-CoV-2-associated, and depth was defined as the fraction of total T cells that were SARS-CoV-2-associated. Using the MIRA data, every spike-specific TCR was mapped to the spike region that the TCR reacted to and assigned to either a CD4 or a CD8 class. Log10-transformed breadth and depth values were compared by one-way ANOVA with Sidak's multiple comparisons tests. TCRdb's version of the immuneACCESS table is confined to in-frame rearrangements and falls short of the full clone set. An unresolved V gene accounts for under half of the shortfall where checked; the remainder is of unknown origin. That table supplies the V and J calls and clone size; D and trimming were determined from the DNA. The sample records 180,000 or so clones, about 93% of which are singletons. The top ten clonotypes cover about 0.6% of the sample.

What this sample's time point label stands for: baseline before first vaccination. Vaccinee samples came from UK trials COV001 and COV002, including a single-blind randomized controlled phase 2/3 trial of AZD1222 (ChAdOx1 nCoV-19) in healthy adults. For TCRbeta chain sequencing, PBMC samples from trial participants were taken at day 0 and at day 28 after the second dose. The sequences come from peripheral blood, collected on day 0 of AZD1222 vaccination. This TCR was recovered from an adult in good health. The V gene is TRBV27 and the J gene is TRBJ1-5; the best D guess is TRBD1, with 5 bases matching. The CDR3 protein sequence reads: CASSGRVEDQPQHF. The DNA reads as follows: TGTGCCAGCAGTGGCAGGGTTGAGGATCAGCCCCAGCATTTT.